These 19 T cell receptor beta chains originate from one sample sequenced in a study of blood T cell repertoires in COVID-19. This table comes from immunoSEQ multiplex PCR, and its TCRdb copy is limited to in-frame clones, with some not included. The sample includes roughly 190,000 clones, 84% seen only once; the top ten take less than 20%. Source material: peripheral blood. The receptors come from a human donor in a cohort sampled during active COVID-19.

This clone occurred once. The chain uses TRBV10-3 and TRBJ1-4; D is perhaps TRBD1 (5 bases). Germline V gives CDR1 ENHRY, CDR2 SYGVKD. This CDR3 region has 17 residues. Trimming took off 4 bases at V and 0 bases at J, with 15 bases between the two ends. CDR3 loop: CAISVGAGVATNEKLFF. CDR3 bases: TGTGCCATCAGTGTAGGGGCAGGAGTAGCAACTAATGAAAAACTGTTTTTT.

The gene calls are TRBV7-2 and TRBJ2-5; TRBD1 aligns across 9 bases. The V gene's germline CDR1 is SGHTA and CDR2 FQGNSA. The CDR3 is made up of 14 amino acids. The ends lost 8 bases at V and 4 bases at J; junction bases unmatched: 8. The CDR3 region is CASQRQGGLETQYF. Here the CDR3 DNA reads TGTGCCAGCCAACGACAGGGGGGCTTAGAGACCCAGTACTTC. The variable domain in full, completed from reference TRBV7-2 and TRBJ2-5, reads GAGVSQSPSNKVTEKGKDVELRCDPISGHTALYWYRQSLGQGLEFLIYFQGNSAPDKSGLPSDRFSAERTGGSVSTLTIQRTQQEDSAVYLCASQRQGGLETQYFGPGTRLLVL.

The CDR3 is CASSLLAGADTQYF. The CDR3 DNA reads as TGTGCCAGCAGCTTACTAGCGGGAGCCGATACGCAGTATTTT. The V gene is TRBV11-2, the J gene TRBJ2-3; 10 bases match TRBD2. Germline V lookup: CDR1 SGHAT, CDR2 FQNNGV. Trimming at V came to 2 bases and at J to 6 bases, leaving 2 bases not matched to a gene. CDR3 size: 14 residues.

The CDR3 reads CASSVSRSYQETQYF. The CDR3, as DNA: TGTGCCAGCAGCGTAAGCAGGTCCTACCAAGAGACCCAGTACTTC. This chain joins TRBV9 and TRBJ2-5; no clear D. The CDR3 has 15 residues. V was cut by 1 base and J by 0 bases, with 10 bases left in between. Per the germline V gene, CDR1 is SGDLS and CDR2 is YYNGEE.

The chain uses TRBV5-5 and TRBJ1-6; TRBD1 is a possible D gene (6 bases). V lost 4 bases and J lost 7, with 15 bases in between. This CDR3 is 15 amino acids long. Germline CDR1 reads SGHKS; CDR2 reads YYEKEE (reference sequence). The CDR3, as DNA: TGTGCCAGCAGCCGAACAGGGCAGGGAAATTCACCCCTCCACTTT. Encoded protein: CASSRTGQGNSPLHF.

This chain connects TRBV5-1 to TRBJ1-1; D remains unclear. This CDR3 has 14 residues. Germline V gives CDR1 SGHRS, CDR2 YFSETQ. V shed 4 bases and J shed 4 bases, with 14 bases lying between them. CDR3 sequence: CASSEGRVSTEAFF. CDR3 nucleotide sequence: TGCGCCAGCAGCGAAGGGCGGGTTAGCACTGAAGCTTTCTTT.

The chain combines TRBV9 with TRBJ1-6, with TRBD1 matching 7 bases. The CDR3 is made up of 15 amino acids. In germline, CDR1 is SGDLS, CDR2 YYNGEE. V gave up 0 bases and J gave up 6 bases; unmatched junction bases: 3. As DNA, the CDR3 is TGTGCCAGCAGCGTAGATAGGACAGGTAATTCACCCCTCCACTTT. Its translation: CASSVDRTGNSPLHF.

CDR3 bases: TGTGCCAGCACCCCCACGGTCCGTGAAAAACTGTTTTTT. Protein: CASTPTVREKLFF. V usage is TRBV6-6 and J usage is TRBJ1-4; D unresolved. The germline CDR1 and CDR2 sequences are MNHNY and SVGAGI (reference sequence). V lost 7 bases and J lost 7, with 13 bases in between. CDR3 size: 13 residues.

The gene calls are TRBV2 and TRBJ2-7; the match to TRBD1 covers 9 bases. Trimming cost V 8 bases and J 6 bases; bases outside gene matches: 8. This CDR3 contains 13 residues. The germline V gene encodes CDR1 SNHLY and CDR2 FYNNEI. CDR3 nucleotide sequence: TGTGCCAGCCTACGGGACAGGGCGGCCGAGCAGTACTTC. Translation gives CASLRDRAAEQYF.

The chain recombines TRBV24-1 with TRBJ1-2; D may be TRBD1 (6 bases). CDR1 is KGHDR, CDR2 SFDVKD, per germline. The CDR3 totals 13 residues. V dropped 4 bases and J dropped 6 bases, with 11 bases sitting between them. The DNA for the CDR3 is TGTGCCACCAGTGAGCCCGGACAGAATGGCTACACCTTC. It specifies CATSEPGQNGYTF.

The J gene is TRBJ1-6, the V gene TRBV5-1; maybe TRBD1 (6 bases). Trimming took 0 bases from V and 10 from J, leaving 14 bases between them. In germline, CDR1 is SGHRS, CDR2 YFSETQ. The CDR3 covers 15 residues. This CDR3 reads CASSLEGVVESPLHF. In DNA, the CDR3 is TGCGCCAGCAGCTTGGAGGGGGTGGTCGAATCACCCCTCCACTTT. The full variable domain, completed using reference TRBV5-1 and TRBJ1-6, is KAGVTQTPRYLIKTRGQQVTLSCSPISGHRSVSWYQQTPGQGLQFLFEYFSETQRNKGNFPGRFSGRQFSNSRSEMNVSTLELGDSALYLCASSLEGVVESPLHFGNGTRLTVT.

V gene TRBV2 combines with J gene TRBJ2-1; 8 nucleotides agree with TRBD1. V lost 3 bases to trimming and J lost 5 bases; unmatched junction nucleotides: 21. Germline CDR1 SNHLY, CDR2 FYNNEI. The CDR3 totals 20 residues. In DNA form, the CDR3 reads TGTGCCAGCAGTGAGGTTTACAGTTCTTGGACAGGGCTCGCACACAATGAGCAGTTCTTC. Translation gives CASSEVYSSWTGLAHNEQFF.

The chain is built from TRBV28 and TRBJ1-5, with TRBD1 identical over 7 bases. CDR1 and CDR2 from the germline V gene are MDHEN and SYDVKM. The CDR3 covers 17 residues. Trimming removed 8 bases from V and 4 bases from J; junction bases left unmatched: 17. Here the CDR3 DNA reads TGTGCCAGCGCCCAATTCCCCCACGGGGGACAGAATCAGCCCCAGCATTTT. Translating gives CASAQFPHGGQNQPQHF.

This chain joins TRBV6-1 and TRBJ1-1; D ambiguous. CDR1 and CDR2 from the germline V gene are MNHNS and SASEGT. The CDR3 is 14 amino acids. V dropped 1 base and J dropped 0 bases, with 6 bases sitting between them. CDR3 amino acids: CASSEGYMNTEAFF. CDR3 in DNA: TGTGCCAGCAGTGAAGGTTATATGAACACTGAAGCTTTCTTT.

J is TRBJ2-2 and V is TRBV10-3; D may be TRBD1 (5 bases). The CDR3 runs 13 residues. Per germline, CDR1 ENHRY and CDR2 SYGVKD. V was clipped by 4 bases and J by 4 bases, with 7 bases between them. The CDR3 protein is CAISVQATGELFF. In DNA form, the CDR3 reads TGTGCCATCAGTGTACAGGCCACCGGGGAGCTGTTTTTT.

The V gene is TRBV20-1, the J gene TRBJ1-2; tentative D call: TRBD1 (5 bases). The germline gives CDR1 DFQATT, CDR2 SNEGSKA (reference sequence). The length of the CDR3 is 12 residues. V was clipped by 3 bases and J by 7 bases, with 12 bases between them. The CDR3 is CSASSGGFGYTF. DNA of the CDR3: TGCAGTGCTAGTTCCGGGGGGTTTGGCTACACCTTC.

The V and J genes are TRBV6-6 and TRBJ1-1, with D unclear. CDR3 length: 13 amino acids. Germline V gene sequence: CDR1 MNHNY, CDR2 SVGAGI (reference sequence). Trimming left V 4 bases short and J 8 bases short, with 14 bases between. CDR3 sequence: CASSSPSGGEAFF. The CDR3 nucleotides are TGTGCCAGCAGTTCCCCGTCGGGAGGGGAAGCTTTCTTT.

This clone was found once. The chain combines TRBV28 with TRBJ2-5; D might be TRBD2 (6 bases). This CDR3 comprises 16 residues. CDR1 MDHEN and CDR2 SYDVKM come from the germline V gene. V was pared by 2 bases and J by 4 bases, with 17 bases between. The CDR3 reads CASSLERAGLRETQYF. For the CDR3, the DNA is TGTGCCAGCAGTTTAGAAAGGGCGGGACTGCGAGAGACCCAGTACTTC.

V gene TRBV25-1 combines with J gene TRBJ2-7, with 10 bases fitting TRBD1. Germline assignment: CDR1 MGHDK and CDR2 SYGVNS. J gave up 3 bases and V 4 bases, and 3 bases lay outside the gene matches. CDR3 size: 14 residues. CDR3 in DNA: TGTGCCAGCAGTGTGGGACAGGGGTTCTACGAGCAGTACTTC. It specifies CASSVGQGFYEQYF.